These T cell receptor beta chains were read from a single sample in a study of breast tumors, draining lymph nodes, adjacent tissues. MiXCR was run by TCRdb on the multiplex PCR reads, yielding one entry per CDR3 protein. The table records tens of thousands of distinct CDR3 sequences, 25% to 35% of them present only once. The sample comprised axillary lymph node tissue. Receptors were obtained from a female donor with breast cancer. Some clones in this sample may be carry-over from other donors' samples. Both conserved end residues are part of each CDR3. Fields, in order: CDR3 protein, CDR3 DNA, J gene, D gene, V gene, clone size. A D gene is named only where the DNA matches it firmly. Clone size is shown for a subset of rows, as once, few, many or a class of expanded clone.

CDR3aa: CASSARQGAAYEQYF
CDR3nt: TGTGCCAGCAGCGCCCGACAGGGGGCGGCCTACGAGCAGTACTTC
j_gene: TRBJ2-7
d_gene: TRBD1
v_gene: TRBV7-2
abundance: .

CDR3aa: CASRVARNQPQHF
CDR3nt: TGTGCCAGCCGAGTGGCCCGCAATCAGCCCCAGCATTTT
j_gene: TRBJ1-5
d_gene: .
v_gene: TRBV19
abundance: many

CDR3aa: CASSLAASLYNEQFF
CDR3nt: TGTGCCAGCAGCTTAGCCGCTAGCCTCTACAATGAGCAGTTCTTC
j_gene: TRBJ2-1
d_gene: .
v_gene: TRBV11-2
abundance: many

CDR3aa: CSVGTEQETQYF
CDR3nt: TGCAGCGTTGGAACGGAGCAAGAGACCCAGTACTTC
j_gene: TRBJ2-5
d_gene: .
v_gene: TRBV29-1
abundance: many

CDR3aa: CASSLDGAGSGDTIYF
CDR3nt: TGCGCCAGCAGCTTAGACGGAGCCGGCTCTGGAGACACCATATACTTT
j_gene: TRBJ1-3
d_gene: .
v_gene: TRBV5-1
abundance: .

CDR3aa: CASSYSAGMTYEQYF
CDR3nt: TGTGCCAGCAGTTATTCAGCAGGGATGACCTACGAGCAGTACTTC
j_gene: TRBJ2-7
d_gene: .
v_gene: TRBV6-2/TRBV6-3
abundance: many

CDR3aa: CASSLAGTAGEQFF
CDR3nt: TGTGCCAGCAGCTTAGCCGGGACTGCCGGTGAGCAGTTCTTC
j_gene: TRBJ2-1
d_gene: .
v_gene: TRBV7-9
abundance: many

CDR3aa: CAISDRQTTGELFF
CDR3nt: TGTGCCATCAGTGATCGTCAGACCACCGGGGAGCTGTTTTTT
j_gene: TRBJ2-2
d_gene: .
v_gene: TRBV10-3
abundance: many

CDR3aa: CASRPGGGKGPYEQYF
CDR3nt: TGTGCCAGCAGACCGGGGGGCGGCAAGGGCCCCTACGAGCAGTACTTC
j_gene: TRBJ2-7
d_gene: .
v_gene: TRBV9
abundance: .

CDR3aa: CASSSGLAGVSSYNEQFF
CDR3nt: TGTGCCAGCAGCTCTGGACTAGCGGGAGTAAGTTCCTACAATGAGCAGTTCTTC
j_gene: TRBJ2-1
d_gene: TRBD2
v_gene: TRBV7-8
abundance: many

CDR3aa: CAGGFKGNQPQHF
CDR3nt: TGTGCCGGAGGATTCAAAGGGAATCAGCCCCAGCATTTT
j_gene: TRBJ1-5
d_gene: .
v_gene: TRBV30
abundance: many

CDR3aa: CASSPVYKLGREKLFF
CDR3nt: TGCGCCAGCAGCCCCGTATACAAGTTGGGACGGGAAAAACTGTTTTTT
j_gene: TRBJ1-4
d_gene: .
v_gene: TRBV4-1
abundance: many

CDR3aa: CASSLGTGGYEKLFF
CDR3nt: TGTGCCAGCAGCCTAGGGACAGGGGGTTATGAAAAACTGTTTTTT
j_gene: TRBJ1-4
d_gene: TRBD1
v_gene: TRBV11-3
abundance: .

CDR3aa: CASSNTGSREQFF
CDR3nt: TGTGCCAGCAGTAATACAGGGAGCAGGGAGCAGTTCTTC
j_gene: TRBJ2-1
d_gene: .
v_gene: TRBV7-3
abundance: many

CDR3aa: CASSQPLAGDVTGELFF
CDR3nt: TGTGCCAGCAGCCAACCCCTAGCGGGAGACGTCACCGGGGAGCTGTTTTTT
j_gene: TRBJ2-2
d_gene: TRBD2
v_gene: TRBV5-5
abundance: .

CDR3aa: CASSRVGQGGYEHF
CDR3nt: TGTGCCAGCAGCCGCGTCGGACAGGGGGGCTACGAGCATTTT
j_gene: TRBJ1-5
d_gene: TRBD1
v_gene: TRBV6-6
abundance: .

CDR3aa: CASRRREVTDTQYF
CDR3nt: TGTGCCAGCCGCAGGCGGGAGGTCACAGATACGCAGTATTTT
j_gene: TRBJ2-3
d_gene: TRBD2
v_gene: TRBV2
abundance: many